What follows are 21 T cell receptor beta chains derived from one specimen sequenced in a study of T-cell reconstitution after alpha-beta-depleted transplantation in children. Preparation of the TCRbeta library used unique molecular identifiers. Each CDR3 protein is one row after TCRdb ran MiXCR on the PCR reads. Among roughly 20,000 distinct CDR3 sequences listed, under 15% were seen once. The material sequenced was PBMCs, mostly from graft donor cells, taken 60 days after TCRalphabeta/CD19-depleted stem cell transplant. Every receptor here comes from a female patient between 2 and 15 years old who had a stem cell transplant for congenital amegakaryocytic thrombocytopenia, so the T cells may come from the graft donor.

The chain employs TRBV6-4 and TRBJ2-3; a weak D match, TRBD2 (6 bases). The CDR3 runs to 14 residues. Looked up from germline, CDR1 is MRHNA and CDR2 is SNTAGT. Trimming pared 3 bases from V and 2 bases from J, leaving 9 bases between. The CDR3 coding sequence is TGTGCCAGCAGTGAAGCGGGCCCCACAGATACGCAGTATTTT. It specifies CASSEAGPTDTQYF.

This clonotype was recorded at least ten times. V gene TRBV29-1 combines with J gene TRBJ2-1; 7 nucleotides match TRBD1. The germline gives CDR1 SQVTM, CDR2 ANQGSEA. V shed 4 bases and J 9 bases; nucleotides not matched to a gene: 12. The CDR3 sequence is 14 residues long. CDR3 in DNA: TGCAGCGTTGTAAGCGGCAGGGACAGAGGTGAGCAGTTCTTC. Its protein is CSVVSGRDRGEQFF.

This clonotype was seen at least ten times. The V call is TRBV11-2, the J call TRBJ1-5; no clear D gene. Per the germline V gene, CDR1 is SGHAT and CDR2 is FQNNGV. The CDR3 has 13 amino acids. The ends were cut back, 0 bases at V and 7 bases at J, with 7 bases in the middle. CDR3: CASSLDRTQPQHF. CDR3 DNA: TGTGCCAGCAGCTTAGATCGAACCCAGCCCCAGCATTTT.

Only a few counts were recorded for this clonotype. J is TRBJ1-5 and V is TRBV7-2, with D possibly matching TRBD1 (6 bases). This CDR3 region has 15 residues. Germline V lookup: CDR1 SGHTA, CDR2 FQGNSA. V was cut by 4 bases and J by 4 bases, with 14 bases left in between. The CDR3 loop is CASSSGGTPNQPQHF. DNA of the CDR3: TGTGCCAGCAGCTCCGGCGGGACACCTAATCAGCCCCAGCATTTT.

At least ten counts were recorded for this clonotype. The rearrangement links TRBV20-1 to TRBJ2-1; the D gene is possibly TRBD2 (6 bases). V lost 5 bases and J lost 0, with 11 bases in between. The CDR3 has 14 amino acids. In germline, CDR1 is DFQATT, CDR2 SNEGSKA (reference sequence). The CDR3 nucleotides read TGCAGTGCTGGTGCGGGAAGCTCCTACAATGAGCAGTTCTTC. Encoded protein: CSAGAGSSYNEQFF.

This clonotype was recorded many times. The chain links TRBV6-5 to TRBJ2-3; D uncertain. Trimming removed 2 bases from V and 0 bases from J, with 9 bases in between. Germline V lookup: CDR1 MNHEY, CDR2 SVGAGI. This CDR3 has 15 amino acids. The CDR3 loop is CASSYRRESTDTQYF. DNA for the CDR3: TGTGCCAGCAGTTACAGGCGCGAAAGCACAGATACGCAGTATTTT.

This clonotype was detected only a few times. Sequence at one end of the junction differs from germline and may be a read error. The chain links TRBV2 to TRBJ2-7, with 12 bases that match TRBD1. Germline loops: CDR1 SNHLY, CDR2 FYNNEI. CDR3 length equals 18 residues. CDR3 sequence reads: CTSCLGTGGPPDPYEQYF. Written as DNA, the CDR3 is TGTACCAGCTGTTTAGGGACAGGGGGCCCCCCCGACCCCTACGAGCAGTACTTC.

This clonotype was seen repeatedly, ten times or more. This chain links TRBV5-1 with TRBJ2-6; tentatively, D is TRBD1 or TRBD2 (5 bases each). The CDR3 consists of 19 residues. Germline-derived CDR1 and CDR2 are SGHRS and YFSETQ. Trimming removed 0 bases from V and 0 bases from J, with 16 bases in between. This chain's CDR3 is CASSLEGRLGTSGANVLTF. In nucleotides, the CDR3 is TGCGCCAGCAGCTTGGAAGGTCGACTGGGGACCTCTGGGGCCAACGTCCTGACTTTC.

This clonotype has at least ten counts. J is TRBJ1-2 and V is TRBV13; 8 bases are a match to TRBD1. The CDR3 is 13 residues long. The J segment lost 3 bases and the V segment lost 9 bases, leaving 6 bases of the junction unmatched. The germline V gene encodes CDR1 PRHDT and CDR2 FYEKMQ (reference sequence). This chain's CDR3 is CASGQGLDYGYTF. The DNA of the CDR3 is TGTGCCAGTGGACAGGGTCTAGACTATGGCTACACCTTC.

This clonotype was detected many times. The J gene is TRBJ2-7, the V gene TRBV9; 13 nucleotides line up with TRBD2. This CDR3 comprises 16 residues. V gave up 4 bases and J gave up 1 base; unmatched junction bases: 5. Germline CDR1 and CDR2: SGDLS and YYNGEE. The CDR3 DNA sequence: TGTGCCAGCAGCACGGGACTAGCGGGGCCATCCTACGAGCAGTACTTC. This sequence encodes CASSTGLAGPSYEQYF.

This clonotype has a count of ten or more. The chain is built from TRBV6-1 and TRBJ1-4; possibly TRBD1 for D (6 bases). The CDR3 sequence is 17 residues long. CDR1 and CDR2 (germline): MNHNS, SASEGT. Trimming took 5 bases from V and 8 from J, leaving 24 bases between them. CDR3 DNA sequence: TGTGCCAGCAGTAAGTCCCGACAGGATCTCGTCGGGGAAAAACTGTTTTTT. Residues: CASSKSRQDLVGEKLFF.

V usage is TRBV12-5 and J usage is TRBJ2-5, with 10 bases matching TRBD1. J was trimmed by 5 bases and V by 6 bases; bases with no gene match: 9. The CDR3 sequence is 15 residues long. From germline, CDR1 is LGHNT and CDR2 FRNRAP. In DNA, the CDR3 is TGTGCTAGTGGACACCGGGACAGGGGATTGGAGACCCAGTACTTC. It codes for CASGHRDRGLETQYF.

This sequence joins TRBV15 and TRBJ1-2; D might be TRBD1 (5 bases). Germline lookup yields CDR1 LNHNV and CDR2 YYDKDF (reference sequence). Trimming pared 0 bases from V and 4 bases from J, leaving 15 bases between. This CDR3 is built from 16 residues. CDR3 DNA sequence: TGTGCCACCAGCAGAGAGATAGGGTGGGACGGCTATGGCTACACCTTC. This translates into CATSREIGWDGYGYTF.

This clonotype was recorded at least ten times. The CDR3, as DNA: TGTGCCAGCAGCTCCGACAGGTCGACAGATACGCAGTATTTT. This codes for CASSSDRSTDTQYF. This chain uses TRBV7-3 with TRBJ2-3; D is possibly TRBD1 (6 bases). CDR3 length equals 14 residues. V dropped 4 bases and J dropped 3 bases, with 11 bases sitting between them. The germline V gene encodes CDR1 SGHTA and CDR2 FQGTGA.

This clonotype was counted only a few times. A read error may be the cause here, since a much bigger clone is one base away. The chain uses TRBV3-1 and TRBJ1-4; D call uncertain. V gave up 8 bases and J gave up 0 bases, with 10 bases separating them. The length of the CDR3 is 14 residues. Germline lookup yields CDR1 LGHDT and CDR2 YNNKEL (reference sequence). The CDR3 loop reads CASCLGSTNEKLFF. The CDR3 DNA is TGTGCCAGCTGTTTGGGCTCAACTAATGAAAAACTGTTTTTT.

This clonotype was picked up many times. The gene calls are TRBV29-1 and TRBJ2-7; D is undetermined. The V and J ends lost 4 bases and 2 bases respectively, with 21 bases between them. CDR1 SQVTM and CDR2 ANQGSEA come from the germline V gene. The CDR3 totals 16 residues. The CDR3 DNA is TGCAGCGTTGGTTTGGTACGGCGTAAGGGAACCTACGAGCAGTACTTC. This translates into CSVGLVRRKGTYEQYF.

This clonotype was picked up many times. This chain connects TRBV5-1 to TRBJ2-3, with D maybe TRBD2 (5 bases). Germline values: CDR1 SGHRS, CDR2 YFSETQ. The germline V and J ends were trimmed by 4 bases and 5 bases, with 8 bases remaining between them. The length of the CDR3 is 12 residues. CDR3 residues: CASSIGRDTQYF. The CDR3 DNA reads TGCGCCAGCAGCATAGGGAGAGATACGCAGTATTTT.

This clonotype is termed medium-sized (0.01 to 0.1%). This chain uses TRBV20-1 with TRBJ2-1; perhaps D is TRBD1 or TRBD2 (5 bases each). V lost 0 bases, J lost 3 bases, and 12 bases lay in between. Germline lookup yields CDR1 DFQATT and CDR2 SNEGSKA (reference sequence). The CDR3 runs to 15 residues. The CDR3 reads CSARDPGRYYNEQFF. In DNA, the CDR3 is TGCAGTGCTAGAGATCCGGGACGTTACTACAATGAGCAGTTCTTC.

The table lists this clonotype with many counts. The chain couples TRBV12-3 or TRBV12-4 to TRBJ1-2; tentative D call: TRBD1 (6 bases). The CDR3 runs 11 residues. V lost 6 bases and J 7 bases, leaving 9 bases between the germline ends. The CDR3 bases are TGTGCCAGCAGCTCCAGGGGTGGCTACACCTTC. Its translation: CASSSRGGYTF.

This chain uses TRBV20-1 with TRBJ2-3; 7 bases match TRBD2. This CDR3 is 16 amino acids long. Trimming at V came to 4 bases and at J to 5 bases, leaving 15 bases not matched to a gene. The germline V gene has CDR1 DFQATT and CDR2 SNEGSKA (reference sequence). The CDR3 loop is CSAIDIAGLRGDTQYF. CDR3 nucleotide sequence: TGCAGTGCTATAGATATAGCGGGTTTAAGAGGAGATACGCAGTATTTT.

In this sample, this clonotype turned up many times. The chain is built from TRBV20-1 and TRBJ1-3, with D unresolved. The CDR3 is made up of 16 amino acids. Trimming left V 1 base short and J 4 bases short, with 17 bases between. Germline CDR1 and CDR2: DFQATT and SNEGSKA (reference sequence). The CDR3 DNA reads TGCAGTGCTAGAGGGCAGATTGGGCCCTTGGGAAACACCATATATTTT. It yields the protein CSARGQIGPLGNTIYF.